These 22 T cell receptor beta chains were sequenced from one sample in a study of blood T cells in healthy people across ages. Primers used in a second PCR of roughly 6 to 11 cycles were a sample-barcoded 5' primer and a J-beta primer mix. A single record per CDR3 protein comes from TCRdb applying MiXCR to the 5' RACE reads. Of around 800,000 distinct CDR3 sequences in the sample, 25% to 30% were seen once. The same sample was also used in a study of T cells of mothers and their children.

Sequencing input: blood. The receptors here all came from a boy aged 5-17 years in good health.

This clonotype showed up just a few times. J is TRBJ2-5 and V is TRBV25-1, with 10 bases lining up with TRBD2. V shed 0 bases, J shed 3 bases, and the junction held 4 bases outside the gene matches. CDR1 MGHDK and CDR2 SYGVNS come from the germline V gene. CDR3 length equals 16 residues. CDR3 loop: CASSEYSLAGEETQYF. The CDR3 DNA follows: TGTGCCAGCAGTGAATACAGCCTAGCGGGGGAAGAGACCCAGTACTTC.

V is TRBV28 and J is TRBJ2-7, with TRBD1 identical over 11 bases. The J call could be wrong; TRBJ2-1 is a better fit for the DNA end. Germline CDR1 is MDHEN and CDR2 is SYDVKM. The CDR3 covers 16 residues. CDR3 nucleotides: TGTGCCAGCAGCCTAACCGGGACAGGGGGTAGGAATGAGCAGTTCTTC. Its protein is CASSLTGTGGRNEQFF.

This clonotype was seen once. Relative to the germline gene, one junction end is altered; a read error may explain this. This sequence joins TRBV6-5 and TRBJ1-1, with 12 bases fitting TRBD1. The CDR3 spans 14 residues. The germline V gene has CDR1 MNHEY and CDR2 SVGAGI. The chain's CDR3 is CASSPGTGGTQAFF. DNA for the CDR3: TGTGCCAGCAGTCCCGGGACAGGGGGCACTCAAGCTTTCTTT.

This clonotype has a handful of counts. The V and J genes are TRBV3-1 and TRBJ2-4; 9 nucleotides align to TRBD1. The CDR3 has 14 residues. V was pared by 3 bases and J by 8 bases, with 5 bases of the junction left unmatched. Germline CDR1 is LGHDT and CDR2 is YNNKEL (reference sequence). DNA of the CDR3: TGTGCCAGCAGCCACCGGGACAGGGAAGACATTCAGTACTTC. It codes for CASSHRDREDIQYF.

The CDR3 DNA reads as TGTGCCAGCAGCCAAGAAACACAGCGAGGGGAGACCCAGTACTTC. The encoded protein is CASSQETQRGETQYF. V is TRBV3-1 and J is TRBJ2-5; tentatively, D is TRBD2 (5 bases). CDR1 is LGHDT, CDR2 YNNKEL, per germline (reference sequence). V gave up 0 bases and J gave up 5 bases, with 13 bases separating them. The CDR3 covers 15 residues.

The chain carries TRBV6-5 and TRBJ2-5; D is uncertain. TRBJ2-7 matches the DNA end more closely, so the J call is doubtful. This CDR3 is built from 13 residues. Germline CDR1 reads MNHEY; CDR2 reads SVGAGI. The CDR3, as DNA: TGTGCCAGCAGCAGACCCGGTTACTACGAGCAGTACTTC. As protein: CASSRPGYYEQYF.

The table lists this clonotype with a few counts. The chain joins TRBV2 to TRBJ1-1, with D tentatively TRBD1 (6 bases). The CDR3 has 14 residues. Trimming pared 2 bases from V and 4 bases from J, leaving 11 bases between. Per germline, CDR1 SNHLY and CDR2 FYNNEI. The CDR3: CASSEQGRSTEAFF. CDR3 DNA sequence: TGTGCCAGCAGTGAACAGGGGCGGAGCACTGAAGCTTTCTTT.

The chain recombines TRBV9 with TRBJ2-7; 9 positions agree with TRBD1. Per germline, CDR1 SGDLS and CDR2 YYNGEE. The V segment lost 4 bases and the J segment 5 bases; nucleotides outside the gene matches: 4. The CDR3 sequence is 13 residues long. This CDR3 is CASSFRDRDEQYF. The DNA of the CDR3 is TGTGCCAGCAGCTTCCGGGACAGGGACGAGCAGTACTTC.

The rearrangement joins TRBV7-9 to TRBJ2-4; TRBD1 matches 7 bases. This CDR3 region has 19 residues. With V trimmed by 2 bases and J by 1 base, 14 bases remained unmatched. In germline, CDR1 is SEHNR, CDR2 FQNEAQ (reference sequence). The CDR3: CASSLRGQENERAKNIQYF. The CDR3 region has the DNA TGTGCCAGCAGCTTAAGGGGGCAGGAGAACGAGAGGGCCAAAAACATTCAGTACTTC.

In its sample, this clonotype was seen a few times. The chain employs TRBV11-2 and TRBJ1-4; D unclear. Germline loops: CDR1 SGHAT, CDR2 FQNNGV. With 1 base removed from V and 8 bases from J, the gap between germline ends came to 14 bases. There are 15 residues in the CDR3. CDR3 nucleotide sequence: TGTGCCAGCAGCTTAGTGGGCCAGGCTTTCGAAAAACTGTTTTTT. Amino acids: CASSLVGQAFEKLFF.

CDR3 amino acids: CASSPETSGGYNEQFF. As DNA, the CDR3 is TGTGCCAGCAGTCCGGAGACTAGCGGGGGATACAATGAGCAGTTCTTC. The chain combines TRBV13 with TRBJ2-1, with TRBD2 identical over 12 bases. CDR1 is PRHDT, CDR2 FYEKMQ, per germline (reference sequence). The CDR3 runs 16 residues. V shed 6 bases, J shed 4 bases, and the junction held 7 bases outside the gene matches.

The V gene is TRBV28, the J gene TRBJ2-7; 8 nucleotides match TRBD1. The junction had 10 bases not matched to a gene; V was cut back by 6 bases and J by 3 bases. Per germline, CDR1 MDHEN and CDR2 SYDVKM. The CDR3 sequence is 15 residues long. The CDR3 here is CASSSGTGNFYEQYF. The CDR3 DNA reads as TGTGCCAGCAGCTCGGGGACAGGAAACTTCTACGAGCAGTACTTC.

This clonotype appeared a few times. This rearrangement joins TRBV28 to TRBJ2-7, with a weak D call TRBD2 (5 bases). Trimming cost V 10 bases and J 0 bases, with 16 bases left between them. This CDR3 contains 14 residues. The V gene's germline CDR1 is MDHEN and CDR2 SYDVKM. The CDR3 DNA is TGTGCCACCACTACTGGACTGAACTCCTACGAGCAGTACTTC. Translating it yields CATTTGLNSYEQYF. The variable domain in full, with the rest retrieved from reference TRBV28 and TRBJ2-7, is DVKVTQSSRYLVKRTGEKVFLECVQDMDHENMFWYRQDPGLGLRLIYFSYDVKMKEKGDIPEGYSVSREKKERFSLILESASTNQTSMYLCATTTGLNSYEQYFGPGTRLTVT.

In this sample, this clonotype turned up a few times. The chain joins TRBV7-9 to TRBJ2-2; D is possibly TRBD2 (7 bases). The CDR3 extends over 17 amino acids. Germline V gives CDR1 SEHNR, CDR2 FQNEAQ (reference sequence). With 4 bases removed from V and 2 bases from J, the gap between germline ends came to 17 bases. The CDR3 spells CASSWKAGASNTGELFF. The CDR3 DNA sequence: TGTGCCAGCAGCTGGAAGGCGGGGGCTAGTAACACCGGGGAGCTGTTTTTT.

This clonotype has more than one count but fewer than ten. This rearrangement joins TRBV7-9 to TRBJ2-5; weak D call: TRBD1 (5 bases). Trimming took off 0 bases at V and 4 bases at J, with 18 bases between the two ends. The CDR3 is made up of 17 amino acids. Germline CDR1 and CDR2: SEHNR and FQNEAQ (reference sequence). The CDR3 nucleotides are TGTGCCAGCAGCTTAGCGTTGGCAGGGAAGGGGCGAGAGACCCAGTACTTC. Translation: CASSLALAGKGRETQYF.

The genes are TRBV20-1 and TRBJ2-7; a possible D gene is TRBD2 (5 bases). The CDR3 is 13 residues long. Germline values: CDR1 DFQATT, CDR2 SNEGSKA (reference sequence). V dropped 6 bases and J dropped 0 bases, with 12 bases sitting between them. The CDR3 DNA is TGCAGTGCGTCCGGGATCCTCTCCTACGAGCAGTACTTC. Translated: CSASGILSYEQYF.

In this sample, this clonotype turned up a few times. The chain joins TRBV7-2 to TRBJ2-2, with D perhaps TRBD2 (6 bases). Germline assignment: CDR1 SGHTA and CDR2 FQGNSA. Between the trimmed V and J ends, which lost 5 bases and 2 bases, there was a span of 15 bases. The length of the CDR3 is 16 residues. The CDR3 region is CASSLGVAVNTGELFF. CDR3 sequence (DNA): TGTGCCAGCAGCCTTGGGGTAGCGGTAAACACCGGGGAGCTGTTTTTT.

This clonotype was detected only a few times. This sequence joins TRBV5-1 and TRBJ2-1; 10 nucleotides line up with TRBD2. The DNA end is a closer match to TRBJ2-5, so the J assignment may be wrong. In germline, CDR1 is SGHRS, CDR2 YFSETQ. The CDR3 runs to 17 residues. CDR3 residues: CASSLGTTSGFKETQYF. For the CDR3, the DNA is TGCGCCAGCAGCTTGGGTACGACTAGCGGGTTTAAAGAGACCCAGTACTTC.

In this sample, this clonotype turned up a few times. This chain uses TRBV29-1 with TRBJ2-4; TRBD1 matches at 9 bases. The ends lost 5 bases at V and 8 bases at J; junction bases unmatched: 4. Germline V gives CDR1 SQVTM, CDR2 ANQGSEA. The CDR3 consists of 12 residues. Here the CDR3 reads CSVTDRGDIQYF. The CDR3 DNA reads as TGCAGCGTTACCGACAGGGGGGACATTCAGTACTTC.

The rearrangement joins TRBV24-1 to TRBJ2-5, with a tentative D call TRBD1 (5 bases). The CDR3 consists of 11 residues. CDR1 is KGHDR, CDR2 SFDVKD, per germline. V lost 7 bases and J 3 bases, leaving 5 bases between the germline ends. The CDR3 DNA sequence: TGTGCCACCAGAGGGGAAGAGACCCAGTACTTC. Translation gives CATRGEETQYF.

This clonotype has only a few counts. The rearrangement links TRBV20-1 to TRBJ1-3, with TRBD1 identical over 9 bases. Trimming took 4 bases from V and 4 from J; bases not matched to a gene: 8. There are 15 residues in the CDR3. CDR1 DFQATT and CDR2 SNEGSKA come from the germline V gene (reference sequence). The CDR3 coding sequence is TGCAGTGCTACCACAGGGGGCGCCCGCGGAAACACCATATATTTT. It translates to CSATTGGARGNTIYF.

The V and J genes are TRBV20-1 and TRBJ2-1; D gene uncertain. This CDR3 is built from 17 residues. The ends were cut back, 0 bases at V and 1 base at J, with 16 bases in the middle. CDR1 is DFQATT, CDR2 SNEGSKA, per germline (reference sequence). CDR3 in amino acids: CSARDRSDPYSYNEQFF. CDR3 sequence (DNA): TGCAGTGCTAGAGATCGGAGCGACCCATATTCCTACAATGAGCAGTTCTTC.